The 29 T cell receptor beta chains in this list originate from one sample, sequenced in a study of cytomegalovirus exposure and HLA in healthy donors. The PCR made use of 60 Vbeta and 13 Jbeta primers. Profiling relied on immunoSEQ multiplex PCR, and the TCRdb table lists in-frame clones only, not all of them. This sample yields some 110,000 clones, of which more than 70% are seen a single time; about 16% belongs to the top ten. Sequencing input: PBMCs. These receptor sequences come from a man aged 50-60 years in good health and CMV-seropositive.

The CDR3: CASSLWQGSNQPQHF. The CDR3 coding sequence is TGTGCCAGCAGTTTATGGCAGGGTAGCAATCAGCCCCAGCATTTT. The rearrangement links TRBV27 to TRBJ1-5; tentative D call: TRBD1 (5 bases). The CDR3 length is 15 residues. Germline loops: CDR1 MNHEY, CDR2 SMNVEV (reference sequence). Trimming took 1 base from V and 0 from J, leaving 7 bases between them.

The chain recombines TRBV27 with TRBJ2-1; the D is unclear. The V and J ends lost 0 bases and 7 bases respectively, with 10 bases between them. Germline loops: CDR1 MNHEY, CDR2 SMNVEV (reference sequence). The CDR3 sequence is 14 residues long. The CDR3 spells CASSLSAGMNEQFF. The DNA for the CDR3 is TGTGCCAGCAGTTTATCGGCAGGAATGAATGAGCAGTTCTTC.

The V and J genes are TRBV28 and TRBJ1-4; 7 positions match TRBD1. The CDR3 runs to 15 residues. Germline V lookup: CDR1 MDHEN, CDR2 SYDVKM. V trimming: 8 bases; J trimming: 4 bases; junction bases outside the gene matches: 10. The CDR3 DNA reads TGTGCCAGCTTTCCTGTGGGGGACAGTAATGAAAAACTGTTTTTT. Translating it yields CASFPVGDSNEKLFF.

The V and J genes are TRBV6-4 and TRBJ2-1; TRBD2 agrees at 10 bases. The CDR3 has 15 amino acids. V lost 3 bases to trimming and J lost 5 bases; unmatched junction nucleotides: 4. Germline V gene data show CDR1 as MRHNA and CDR2 as SNTAGT. DNA for the CDR3: TGTGCCAGCAGTGAGACACTAGCGGGGAACAATGAGCAGTTCTTC. Its protein is CASSETLAGNNEQFF.

This clone was picked up a small number of times. V gene TRBV6-6 combines with J gene TRBJ2-1; maybe TRBD2 (5 bases). Germline V gene sequence: CDR1 MNHNY, CDR2 SVGAGI (reference sequence). The CDR3 runs to 15 residues. Trimming took 2 bases from V and 7 from J, leaving 15 bases between them. As DNA, the CDR3 is TGTGCCAGCAGTTACGAGGGATTGGGGTCGAATGAGCAGTTCTTC. Protein: CASSYEGLGSNEQFF.

V usage is TRBV6-1 and J usage is TRBJ2-2; perhaps TRBD1 as D (7 bases). Trimming left V 6 bases short and J 6 bases short, with 17 bases between. The CDR3 is made up of 15 amino acids. CDR1 is MNHNS and CDR2 is SASEGT in the germline V gene. The CDR3 loop reads CASRFGQGGAGELFF. As DNA, the CDR3 is TGTGCCAGCAGGTTCGGGCAGGGGGGCGCCGGGGAGCTGTTTTTT.

The J gene is TRBJ1-1, the V gene TRBV19, with D maybe TRBD1 (6 bases). V shed 8 bases and J shed 4 bases, with 17 bases lying between them. The CDR3 runs 14 residues. Germline V CDR1 and CDR2: LNHDA, SQIVND (reference sequence). Here the CDR3 DNA reads TGTGCCAGTCGTACGGACAGATGGGGCACTGAAGCTTTCTTT. This encodes CASRTDRWGTEAFF.

J is TRBJ2-3 and V is TRBV19; possibly TRBD1 for D (5 bases). The ends were cut back, 3 bases at V and 4 bases at J, with 14 bases in the middle. This CDR3 spans 15 amino acids. Germline V gives CDR1 LNHDA, CDR2 SQIVND (reference sequence). Here the CDR3 DNA reads TGTGCCAGTAGTATCCAGGGAACGTCGCCAGATACGCAGTATTTT. As protein: CASSIQGTSPDTQYF.

This clone has more than one count but fewer than ten. This chain connects TRBV27 to TRBJ2-7; D not resolved. Germline-derived CDR1 and CDR2 are MNHEY and SMNVEV (reference sequence). V lost 4 bases, J lost 3 bases, and 4 bases lay in between. The CDR3 contains 11 residues. The CDR3 region is CASSSFYEQYF. CDR3 sequence (DNA): TGTGCCAGCAGTTCGTTCTACGAGCAGTACTTC.

The chain uses TRBV11-2 and TRBJ2-5; TRBD1 matches at 7 bases. The CDR3 spans 13 residues. V was clipped by 4 bases and J by 3 bases; unmatched bases: 2. Germline values: CDR1 SGHAT, CDR2 FQNNGV. The CDR3 sequence: CASSSGTEETQYF. Here the CDR3 DNA reads TGTGCCAGCAGCTCAGGGACAGAAGAGACCCAGTACTTC.

J is TRBJ1-2 and V is TRBV7-2; no definite D call. Trimming took 5 bases from V and 3 from J, leaving 13 bases between them. This CDR3 spans 14 amino acids. CDR1 is SGHTA and CDR2 is FQGNSA in the germline V gene. The CDR3 nucleotides are TGTGCCAGCAGCCCAGGAGGGTTCGACTATGGCTACACCTTC. Protein product: CASSPGGFDYGYTF.

CDR3: CASSGTGATNEKLFF. The CDR3 bases are TGTGCCAGCAGCGGCACAGGGGCAACTAATGAAAAACTGTTTTTT. The chain combines TRBV28 with TRBJ1-4; 7 positions match TRBD1. The CDR3 has 15 residues. V gave up 6 bases and J gave up 0 bases; unmatched junction bases: 4. The germline gives CDR1 MDHEN, CDR2 SYDVKM.

The chain's CDR3 is CSVGQGHTGELFF. The CDR3 DNA reads as TGCAGCGTGGGACAGGGCCACACCGGGGAGCTGTTTTTT. The chain uses TRBV29-1 and TRBJ2-2; 9 nucleotides match TRBD1. Germline V lookup: CDR1 SQVTM, CDR2 ANQGSEA. The junction had 2 bases not matched to a gene; V was cut back by 6 bases and J by 3 bases. The CDR3 runs to 13 residues.

The CDR3 DNA is TGTGCCAGTGCGTACCCCTGGGCAGACCATAGCAATCAGCCCCAGCATTTT. Translating it yields CASAYPWADHSNQPQHF. The V gene is TRBV19, the J gene TRBJ1-5; no definite D call. The V end was cut by 8 bases, the J end by 0 bases, with 20 bases between. CDR1 and CDR2 (germline): LNHDA, SQIVND (reference sequence). This CDR3 is 17 amino acids long.

V is TRBV11-2 and J is TRBJ1-1; TRBD1 might be the D (5 bases). This CDR3 region has 14 residues. The V gene's germline CDR1 is SGHAT and CDR2 FQNNGV. The V end was cut by 5 bases, the J end by 5 bases, with 15 bases between. The CDR3 sequence: CASSPPGGETEAFF. CDR3 sequence (DNA): TGTGCCAGCAGCCCCCCCGGGGGTGAGACTGAAGCTTTCTTT.

The V gene is TRBV5-4, the J gene TRBJ1-2; D is unclear. Trimming removed 4 bases from V and 1 base from J, with 8 bases in between. CDR3 length equals 13 residues. In germline, CDR1 is SGHNT, CDR2 YYREEE (reference sequence). This CDR3 is CASSPDFNYGYTF. In nucleotides, the CDR3 is TGTGCCAGCAGCCCGGACTTTAACTATGGCTACACCTTC.

The sample holds one count of this clone. The chain has TRBV6-5 and TRBJ2-7; 11 nucleotides align to TRBD2. The ends lost 5 bases at V and 5 bases at J; junction bases unmatched: 5. This CDR3 has 14 amino acids. Germline-derived CDR1 and CDR2 are MNHEY and SVGAGI. In nucleotides, the CDR3 is TGTGCCAGCAGTAATAGCGGGGGGGCGGACGAGCAGTACTTC. The encoded protein is CASSNSGGADEQYF.

V is TRBV7-2 and J is TRBJ1-6; D perhaps matches TRBD1 (6 bases). The CDR3 spans 14 residues. V was cut by 1 base and J by 13 bases, with 14 bases left in between. Looked up from germline, CDR1 is SGHTA and CDR2 is FQGNSA. CDR3 DNA: TGTGCCAGCAGCTTAGGGACAGCCGTTACGCCCCTCCACTTT. It codes for CASSLGTAVTPLHF.

The sample holds one count of this clone. The chain links TRBV25-1 to TRBJ1-2; D unresolved. Germline V gene data show CDR1 as MGHDK and CDR2 as SYGVNS. The CDR3 contains 14 residues. Trimming left V 4 bases short and J 4 bases short, with 13 bases between. The DNA of the CDR3 is TGTGCCAGCAGTGGGGCCGCGGCGGGCTATGGCTACACCTTC. Its translation is CASSGAAAGYGYTF.

The chain combines TRBV29-1 with TRBJ2-7, with 7 bases lining up with TRBD2. Germline-derived CDR1 and CDR2 are SQVTM and ANQGSEA. Unmatched junction bases numbered 5, after V lost 3 bases and J lost 3 bases. This CDR3 has 13 residues. The CDR3 bases are TGCAGCGTTGATTGGTCGGGGGGCTACGAGCAGTACTTC. Translated: CSVDWSGGYEQYF.

This sequence joins TRBV7-6 and TRBJ2-7; D uncertain. V was clipped by 5 bases and J by 4 bases, with 9 bases between them. CDR3 length: 12 amino acids. Germline CDR1 reads SGHVS; CDR2 reads FNYEAQ. The CDR3 is CASSLFGYEQYF. The CDR3 nucleotides read TGTGCCAGCAGCCTATTCGGGTACGAGCAGTACTTC.

The chain links TRBV29-1 to TRBJ2-3; maybe TRBD1 (5 bases). The V gene's germline CDR1 is SQVTM and CDR2 ANQGSEA. Trimming left V 3 bases short and J 4 bases short, with 17 bases between. This CDR3 contains 15 residues. The CDR3 region is CSVDGWKGVPDTQYF. The CDR3 coding sequence is TGCAGCGTTGACGGGTGGAAAGGGGTCCCAGATACGCAGTATTTT.

The CDR3 sequence is CASSVQGTDVYTF. The DNA of the CDR3 is TGTGCCAGCAGTGTTCAGGGCACGGATGTCTACACCTTC. The chain couples TRBV6-1 to TRBJ1-2; the D gene is possibly TRBD1 (5 bases). CDR1 is MNHNS, CDR2 SASEGT, per germline. The CDR3 is 13 residues long. The V and J ends lost 4 bases and 10 bases respectively, with 16 bases between them.

This chain's CDR3 is CASSLDPAGTGSNEQFF. CDR3 bases: TGCGCCAGCAGCTTGGACCCCGCCGGGACAGGGTCCAATGAGCAGTTCTTC. V and J are TRBV5-1 and TRBJ2-1; 9 bases map to TRBD1. Trimming took 0 bases from V and 6 from J; bases not matched to a gene: 10. The germline gives CDR1 SGHRS, CDR2 YFSETQ. CDR3 size: 17 residues. Together with reference TRBV5-1 and TRBJ2-1, the CDR3 gives the full variable domain: KAGVTQTPRYLIKTRGQQVTLSCSPISGHRSVSWYQQTPGQGLQFLFEYFSETQRNKGNFPGRFSGRQFSNSRSEMNVSTLELGDSALYLCASSLDPAGTGSNEQFFGPGTRLTVL.

The gene calls are TRBV28 and TRBJ1-4; 12 bases match TRBD1. The ends lost 2 bases at V and 4 bases at J; junction bases unmatched: 5. Germline loops: CDR1 MDHEN, CDR2 SYDVKM. The CDR3 loop spans 17 amino acids. The CDR3, as DNA: TGTGCCAGCAGTTTACTGGGACAGGGGGCGAATAATGAAAAACTGTTTTTT. It translates to CASSLLGQGANNEKLFF. The variable domain in full, completed from reference TRBV28 and TRBJ1-4, reads DVKVTQSSRYLVKRTGEKVFLECVQDMDHENMFWYRQDPGLGLRLIYFSYDVKMKEKGDIPEGYSVSREKKERFSLILESASTNQTSMYLCASSLLGQGANNEKLFFGSGTQLSVL.

This chain joins TRBV18 and TRBJ2-7; 8 nucleotides agree with TRBD1. Germline V CDR1 and CDR2: KGHSH, LQKENI. V dropped 2 bases and J dropped 3; count of bases not matched to a gene: 6. The CDR3 runs to 15 residues. The CDR3 protein is CASSPIAGGNYEQYF. The CDR3 nucleotides are TGTGCCAGCTCACCAATAGCAGGGGGCAACTACGAGCAGTACTTC.

The chain joins TRBV28 to TRBJ2-7, with 11 bases that match TRBD2. Germline V gene lookup returns CDR1 MDHEN and CDR2 SYDVKM. The J segment lost 3 bases and the V segment lost 6 bases, leaving 4 bases of the junction unmatched. The CDR3 loop spans 14 amino acids. The CDR3 bases are TGTGCCAGCAGAAGACTAGCGGGAAACTACGAGCAGTACTTC. This sequence encodes CASRRLAGNYEQYF.

The genes are TRBV6-5 and TRBJ1-1, with 8 bases aligning to TRBD1. CDR3 size: 14 residues. Unmatched junction bases numbered 4, after V lost 6 bases and J lost 1 base. Germline assignment: CDR1 MNHEY and CDR2 SVGAGI. The CDR3 reads CASRLQGENTEAFF. CDR3 DNA: TGTGCCAGCAGACTACAGGGGGAGAACACTGAAGCTTTCTTT.

The rearrangement uses TRBV10-1 and TRBJ1-2; D remains ambiguous. This CDR3 has 13 residues. The germline CDR1 and CDR2 sequences are WNHNN and SYGVQD (reference sequence). V was clipped by 4 bases and J by 0 bases, with 6 bases between them. The CDR3 DNA reads TGCGCCAGCAGTGCCGGGGCTAACTATGGCTACACCTTC. As protein: CASSAGANYGYTF.